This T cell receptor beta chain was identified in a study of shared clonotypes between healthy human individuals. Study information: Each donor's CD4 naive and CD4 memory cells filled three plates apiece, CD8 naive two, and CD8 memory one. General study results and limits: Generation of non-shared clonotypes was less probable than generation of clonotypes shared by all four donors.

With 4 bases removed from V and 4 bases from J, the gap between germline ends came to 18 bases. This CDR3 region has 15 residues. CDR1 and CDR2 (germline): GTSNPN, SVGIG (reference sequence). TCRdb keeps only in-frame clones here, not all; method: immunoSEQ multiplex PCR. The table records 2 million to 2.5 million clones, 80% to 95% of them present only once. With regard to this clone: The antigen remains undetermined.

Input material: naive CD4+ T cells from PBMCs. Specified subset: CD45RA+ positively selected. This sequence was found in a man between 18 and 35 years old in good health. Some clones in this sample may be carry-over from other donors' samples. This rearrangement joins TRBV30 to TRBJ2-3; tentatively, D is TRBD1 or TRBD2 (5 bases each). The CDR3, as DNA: TGTGCCTGGACTCCGGGGCAGAAGACATCAGATACGCAGTATTTT. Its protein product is CAWTPGQKTSDTQYF.